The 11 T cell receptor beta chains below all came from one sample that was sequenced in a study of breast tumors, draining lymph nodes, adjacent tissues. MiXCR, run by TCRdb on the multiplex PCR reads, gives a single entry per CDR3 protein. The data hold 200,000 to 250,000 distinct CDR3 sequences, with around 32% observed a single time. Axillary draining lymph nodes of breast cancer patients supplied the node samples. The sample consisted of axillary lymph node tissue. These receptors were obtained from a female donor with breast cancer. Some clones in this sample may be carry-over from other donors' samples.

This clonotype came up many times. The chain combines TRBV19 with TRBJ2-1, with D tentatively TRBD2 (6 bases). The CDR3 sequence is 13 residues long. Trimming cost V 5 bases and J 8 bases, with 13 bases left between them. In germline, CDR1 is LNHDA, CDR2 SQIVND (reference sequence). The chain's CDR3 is CASSWGSGDEQFF. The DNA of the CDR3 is TGTGCCAGTAGTTGGGGTAGCGGCGATGAGCAGTTCTTC.

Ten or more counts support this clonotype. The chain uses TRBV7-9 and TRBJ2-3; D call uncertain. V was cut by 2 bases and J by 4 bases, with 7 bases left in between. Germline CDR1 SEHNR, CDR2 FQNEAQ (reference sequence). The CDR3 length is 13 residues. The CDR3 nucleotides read TGTGCCAGCAGCTTATCCCACCCAGATACGCAGTATTTT. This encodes CASSLSHPDTQYF. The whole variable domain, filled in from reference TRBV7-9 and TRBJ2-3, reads DTGVSQNPRHKITKRGQNVTFRCDPISEHNRLYWYRQTLGQGPEFLTYFQNEAQLEKSRLLSDRFSAERPKGSFSTLEIQRTEQGDSAMYLCASSLSHPDTQYFGPGTRLTVL.

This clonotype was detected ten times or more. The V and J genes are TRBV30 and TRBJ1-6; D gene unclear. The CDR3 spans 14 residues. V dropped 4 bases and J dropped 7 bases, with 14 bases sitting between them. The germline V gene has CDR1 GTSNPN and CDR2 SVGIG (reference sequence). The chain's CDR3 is CAWNLGMGNSPLHF. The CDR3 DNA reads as TGTGCCTGGAACCTAGGGATGGGAAATTCACCCCTCCACTTT.

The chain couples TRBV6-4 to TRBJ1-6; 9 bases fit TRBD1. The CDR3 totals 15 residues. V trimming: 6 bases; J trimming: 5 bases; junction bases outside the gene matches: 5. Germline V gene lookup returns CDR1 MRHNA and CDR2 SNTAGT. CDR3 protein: CASRGQGENNSPLHF. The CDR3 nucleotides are TGTGCCAGCAGGGGACAGGGAGAAAATAATTCACCCCTCCACTTT.

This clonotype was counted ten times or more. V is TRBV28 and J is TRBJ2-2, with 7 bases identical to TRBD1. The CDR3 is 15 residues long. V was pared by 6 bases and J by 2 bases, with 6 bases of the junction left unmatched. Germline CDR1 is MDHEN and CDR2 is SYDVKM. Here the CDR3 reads CASSSGTANTGELFF. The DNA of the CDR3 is TGTGCCAGCAGCTCAGGGACAGCTAACACCGGGGAGCTGTTTTTT.

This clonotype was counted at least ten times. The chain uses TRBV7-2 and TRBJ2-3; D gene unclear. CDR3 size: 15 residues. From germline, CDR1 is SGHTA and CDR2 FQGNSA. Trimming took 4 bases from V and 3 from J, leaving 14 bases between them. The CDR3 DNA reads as TGTGCCAGCAGCTCCTTAAGGACGGCTACAGATACGCAGTATTTT. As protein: CASSSLRTATDTQYF.

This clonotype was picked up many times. The DNA for the CDR3 is TGTGCCAGCAGCTTAGTCCTATACGGAGAGCAGTTCTTC. Protein product: CASSLVLYGEQFF. V gene TRBV7-3 combines with J gene TRBJ2-1; D remains ambiguous. The CDR3 covers 13 residues. Trimming cost V 2 bases and J 10 bases, with 12 bases left between them. Germline lookup yields CDR1 SGHTA and CDR2 FQGTGA.

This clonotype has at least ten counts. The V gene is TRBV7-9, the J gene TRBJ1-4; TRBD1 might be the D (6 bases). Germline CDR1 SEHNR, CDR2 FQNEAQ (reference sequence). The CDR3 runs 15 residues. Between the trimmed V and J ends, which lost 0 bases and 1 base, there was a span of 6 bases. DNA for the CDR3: TGTGCCAGCAGCTTAGCAGGGGGAACTAATGAAAAACTGTTTTTT. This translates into CASSLAGGTNEKLFF. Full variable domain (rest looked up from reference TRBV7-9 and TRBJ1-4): DTGVSQNPRHKITKRGQNVTFRCDPISEHNRLYWYRQTLGQGPEFLTYFQNEAQLEKSRLLSDRFSAERPKGSFSTLEIQRTEQGDSAMYLCASSLAGGTNEKLFFGSGTQLSVL.

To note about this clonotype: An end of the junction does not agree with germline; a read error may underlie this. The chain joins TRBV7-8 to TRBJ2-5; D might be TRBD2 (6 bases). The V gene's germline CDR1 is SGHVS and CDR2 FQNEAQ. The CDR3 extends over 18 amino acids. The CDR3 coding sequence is TGTGCCAGCGGCTTAACCCCACTTAGCGGCGGTTACCAACAGACCCAGTACTTC. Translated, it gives CASGLTPLSGGYQQTQYF.

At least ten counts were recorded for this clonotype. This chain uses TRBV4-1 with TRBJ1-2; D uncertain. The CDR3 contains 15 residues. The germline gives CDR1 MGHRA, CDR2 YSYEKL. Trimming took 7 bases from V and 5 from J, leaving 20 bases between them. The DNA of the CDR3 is TGCGCCAGCAAAGAACCCAGTCCCGAGGGTTATGGCTACACCTTC. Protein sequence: CASKEPSPEGYGYTF.

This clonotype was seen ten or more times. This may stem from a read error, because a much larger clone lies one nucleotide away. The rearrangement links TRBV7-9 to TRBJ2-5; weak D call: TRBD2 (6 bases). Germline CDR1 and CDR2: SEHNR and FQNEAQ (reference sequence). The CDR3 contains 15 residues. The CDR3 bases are TGTGCCAGCAGCCCCCGGACTATGCCTCAAGAGACCCAGCACTTC. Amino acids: CASSPRTMPQETQHF.